This TCR beta chain was sequenced in a study of T cell repertoires in cytomegalovirus infection. Across the study: Matching HLA type, along with CMV infection, was indicated by public TCR beta signatures. Study-level points and caveats: The ex vivo response showed dominance by HLA-C-restricted CMV-specific TCR beta clonotypes. Accumulated public TCR beta family frequency recognized individuals carrying CMV together with the relevant HLA.

This clonotype came up a few times. The antigen remains unidentified. This CDR3 is 11 amino acids long. Trimming left V 5 bases short and J 3 bases short, with 4 bases between. Germline CDR1 reads MNHEY; CDR2 reads SMNVEV (reference sequence). TCRdb used MiXCR to reprocess the reads, holding one entry per CDR3 protein. Of nearly 550,000 distinct CDR3 sequences in the sample, 15% to 20% were seen once. The rearrangement joins TRBV27 to TRBJ2-5; D gene unclear. Sequencing was done on a sample of CD8+ T cells from PBMCs. The receptor's source is a human donor in good health (CMV status not recorded). Some clones in this sample may be carry-over from other donors' samples. CDR3 loop: CASSDEETQYF. CDR3 bases: TGTGCCAGCAGTGATGAAGAGACCCAGTACTTC.